One sample yielded the 4 T cell receptor beta chains listed below, sequenced in a study of T-cell reconstitution after alpha-beta-depleted transplantation in children. Unique molecular identifiers were used in preparing the TCRbeta library. TCRdb re-called the PCR reads through MiXCR, storing one row per CDR3 protein. The table records 300,000 or so distinct CDR3 sequences, 9.5% to 10% of them present only once. Material: PBMCs from the stem cell graft donor, obtained from the stem cell graft. The receptors were gathered from a human donor who donated a stem cell graft to a child with SCID.

V is TRBV6-1 and J is TRBJ1-2; D gene unclear. The ends were cut back, 6 bases at V and 8 bases at J, with 10 bases in the middle. CDR3 length: 11 amino acids. Germline values: CDR1 MNHNS, CDR2 SASEGT. The CDR3 spells CASRVRVGYTF. For the CDR3, the DNA is TGTGCCAGCAGAGTTCGAGTGGGCTACACCTTC.

This clonotype was seen more than once but under ten times. The chain recombines TRBV28 with TRBJ2-7; D unresolved. Trimming cost V 7 bases and J 3 bases, with 13 bases left between them. Germline loops: CDR1 MDHEN, CDR2 SYDVKM. The CDR3 spans 13 residues. The CDR3 nucleotides are TGTGCCAGCACTAGGACCCCAATCTACGAGCAGTACTTC. Translated, it gives CASTRTPIYEQYF.

This chain uses TRBV14 with TRBJ2-2; D is ambiguous. This CDR3 has 15 residues. CDR1 is SGHDN, CDR2 FVKESK, per germline. The ends were cut back, 4 bases at V and 9 bases at J, with 18 bases in the middle. CDR3 sequence (DNA): TGTGCCAGCAGCCCCCTGAACGGCAGGACCAGGGAGCTGTTTTTT. Its protein product is CASSPLNGRTRELFF.

This clonotype was observed a few times. The J gene is TRBJ1-6, the V gene TRBV4-2, with 8 bases fitting TRBD1. Looked up from germline, CDR1 is LGHNA and CDR2 is YNFKEQ. The CDR3 length is 19 residues. Losses at the gene ends were 3 bases for V and 6 bases for J; bases not matched to a gene: 16. CDR3 bases: TGTGCCAGCAGCCAGGGGTGGGGCCAGGGACAGGTGTTTAATTCACCCCTCCACTTT. Its translation is CASSQGWGQGQVFNSPLHF.